This T cell receptor beta chain was identified during a study of neoadjuvant anti-PD-1 for oral cavity cancer. The data were produced by immunoSEQ multiplex PCR, yet TCRdb's version contains in-frame clones alone and is incomplete. The sample consists of over 60,000 clones, about nine tenths of them appearing once. Time point: after neoadjuvant nivolumab, at surgical resection. These newly diagnosed stage II-IVA oral cavity squamous cell carcinoma patients had no prior systemic or radiation treatment. Worth noting for this clone: What it binds is not known.

Study-level points and caveats: Treg/Th17 ratio rose with pretreatment blood and fell with post-treatment tumor TCRbeta clonality.

V lost 3 bases and J lost 1; bases outside the gene matches: 16. The CDR3 has 19 residues. Germline V gene data show CDR1 as SGHRS and CDR2 as YFSETQ. This receptor was identified in a person between 40 and 79 years old with oral cavity squamous cell carcinoma. Sequenced here: PBMCs, sampled after nivolumab (anti-PD-1) treatment. The chain employs TRBV5-1 and TRBJ2-5; TRBD1 matches 9 bases. Here the CDR3 reads CASSSYRDRVRVGQETQYF. DNA for the CDR3: TGCGCCAGCAGCTCGTACCGGGACAGGGTTCGGGTGGGCCAAGAGACCCAGTACTTC.